A selection of T cell receptor beta chains follows, all from one sample in a study of shared clonotypes between healthy human individuals. Clones were sequenced by immunoSEQ multiplex PCR, and TCRdb holds only the in-frame ones, with some missing. The sample lists 2 million to 3 million clones, 93% occurring once. Sequencing was performed on naive CD4+ T cells from PBMCs. Receptors originate from a young man in good health. Some clones in this sample may be carry-over from other donors' samples. The CDR3 runs from the conserved cysteine through the conserved F or W. The D gene is left open where the match is weak. Size tells how often a clone was seen (once, few, many) or the class of an expanded clone, and some rows leave it out.

j_call v_call d_call clone_size cdr3_nt cdr3_aa
TRBJ1-2 TRBV9 TRBD1 NA TGTGCCAGCAGCGAGTCGGGACAGCCATATGGCTACACCTTC CASSESGQPYGYTF
TRBJ2-7 TRBV30 NA NA TGTGCCTGGACACTAAGCCGGGGGCCTGAATCCCTTGTCGAGCAGTACTTC CAWTLSRGPESLVEQYF
TRBJ2-7 TRBV27 TRBD2 NA TGTGCCAGCAGTTTTATGGTTAGCGGGTACGAGCAGTACTTC CASSFMVSGYEQYF
TRBJ2-3 TRBV6-1 NA NA TGTGCCAGCAGGAGGGAGGCCACAGATACGCAGTATTTT CASRREATDTQYF
TRBJ2-2 TRBV9 TRBD1 NA TGTGCCAGCAGCTTCAGTGGACAGGGTAGGACCGGGGAGCTGTTTTTT CASSFSGQGRTGELFF
TRBJ2-7 TRBV6-1 NA NA TGTGCCAGCAGTGAATTGGGCCGAACCTACGAGCAGTACTTC CASSELGRTYEQYF
TRBJ2-2 TRBV28 NA NA TGTGCCAGCAGGTGGGGACAGAACACCGGGGAGCTGTTTTTT CASRWGQNTGELFF
TRBJ1-5 TRBV19 NA once TGTGCCAGTAGTATAGGGCAGACGGGCAATCAGCCCCAGCATTTT CASSIGQTGNQPQHF
TRBJ1-1 TRBV14 NA NA TGTGCCAGCAGCCAACGAAACCCAGGGTACCCTGAAGCTTTCTTT CASSQRNPGYPEAFF
TRBJ2-3 TRBV27 TRBD2 NA TGTGCCAGCAAAGCGGGAGGGTCAGATACGCAGTATTTT CASKAGGSDTQYF
TRBJ2-2 TRBV11-2 TRBD2 once TGTGCCAGCAGCCTATGGACTAGCGGGAGGGGCGGGGAGCTGTTTTTT CASSLWTSGRGGELFF
TRBJ2-4 TRBV28 NA NA TGTGCCAGCAGAGACCCCCGCGCGGTTCAGTACTTC CASRDPRAVQYF
TRBJ1-2 TRBV9 TRBD1 NA TGTGCCAGCAGGTCGACAGGGGCTAACTATGGCTACACCTTC CASRSTGANYGYTF
TRBJ1-1 TRBV19 TRBD1 few TGTGCCAGTAACAGGGGGCTTGGCTCCGACATCGCACACACTGAAGCTTTCTTT CASNRGLGSDIAHTEAFF
TRBJ2-5 TRBV18 NA NA TGTGCCAGCTCCCCTCGACAAGAGACCCAGTACTTC CASSPRQETQYF
TRBJ1-1 TRBV27 NA once TGTGCCAGCAGTTTAACCCCCTTGGTCGGCACTGAAGCTTTCTTT CASSLTPLVGTEAFF
TRBJ2-3 TRBV4-2 TRBD2 NA TGTGCCAGCAGCCAAGCGACTAGCGGGGTGGGCACAGATACGCAGTATTTT CASSQATSGVGTDTQYF
TRBJ2-1 TRBV28 NA NA TGTGCCAGCAGTTTGTGGGGTAGCGGCCTCAGCTCCTACAATGAGCAGTTCTTC CASSLWGSGLSSYNEQFF
TRBJ2-7 TRBV11-3 TRBD2 NA TGTGCCAGCAGCGTAAGGACGGGAGGCCCCTACGAGCAGTACTTC CASSVRTGGPYEQYF
TRBJ2-5 TRBV5-1 TRBD2 NA TGCGCCAGCAGCTTGGAGTCTAGCGGAGAAGAGACCCAGTACTTC CASSLESSGEETQYF
TRBJ1-3 TRBV19 TRBD1 NA TGTGCCAGTAATATCAGGGGGCGCTTTGGAAACACCATATATTTT CASNIRGRFGNTIYF
TRBJ2-7 TRBV6-1 TRBD2 NA TGTGCCAGCAGTGAATTCAGCGGTCTGGCGGGAGACAGAGAGCAGTACTTC CASSEFSGLAGDREQYF
TRBJ2-7 TRBV18 TRBD1 NA TGTGCCAGCTCATTAGGGACAGGCTGGGAGCAGTACTTC CASSLGTGWEQYF
TRBJ2-5 TRBV7-2 NA NA TGTGCCAGCAGCTTAGGAGGTGGCCAAGAGACCCAGTACTTC CASSLGGGQETQYF
TRBJ2-5 TRBV5-4 TRBD1 NA TGTGCCAGCAGCACCCTAAGACAGGGGGAAGAGACCCAGTACTTC CASSTLRQGEETQYF
TRBJ2-2 TRBV28 NA NA TGTGCCAGCAGTTTATTCGTAGTGAACACCGGGGAGCTGTTTTTT CASSLFVVNTGELFF
TRBJ1-1 TRBV15 NA NA TGTGCCACCAGCCCAATGGACAGGAACACTGAAGCTTTCTTT CATSPMDRNTEAFF
TRBJ2-7 TRBV7-2 TRBD2 NA TGTGCCAGCAGCTTCGGGACTAGCGGGATTTACGAGCAGTACTTC CASSFGTSGIYEQYF
TRBJ2-7 TRBV4-3 NA NA TGCGCCAGCAGCCAAGTGCAGGGCGGCGAGCAGTACTTC CASSQVQGGEQYF
TRBJ1-3 TRBV28 NA NA TGTGCCAGCAGGGCTATGGGGGACACCATATATTTT CASRAMGDTIYF
TRBJ2-3 TRBV12-5 NA NA TGTGCTAGTGGTTTGCTGGGAACAGATACGCAGTATTTT CASGLLGTDTQYF
TRBJ2-3 TRBV10-3 NA NA TGTGCCATCAGCCCCGACTTAACTAGCACAGATACGCAGTATTTT CAISPDLTSTDTQYF
TRBJ2-7 TRBV7-3 TRBD1 NA TGTGCCAGCAGCCCCGGACAGGGTTACGAGCAGTACTTC CASSPGQGYEQYF
TRBJ2-6 TRBV5-4 TRBD2 NA TGTGCCAGCAGCCCTTTAGCGGGGTCTGGGGCCAACGTCCTGACTTTC CASSPLAGSGANVLTF
TRBJ1-2 TRBV6-5 TRBD1 few TGTGCCTCCCAGGGACAGAACTATGGCTACACCTTC CASQGQNYGYTF
TRBJ1-2 TRBV9 NA few TGTGCCAGCAGCGTGATACAGAACTATGGCTACACCTTC CASSVIQNYGYTF
TRBJ2-2 TRBV6-5 TRBD1 NA TGTGCCAGCAGCCCACAGGGGTTTGACGGGGAGCTGTTTTTT CASSPQGFDGELFF
TRBJ2-3 TRBV5-1 NA NA TGCGCCACCAGGGCGGGACCTTTCACAGATACGCAGTATTTT CATRAGPFTDTQYF
TRBJ2-3 TRBV7-2 TRBD2 NA TGTGCCAGCAGCCTGGGGCTAGCGGAGTCAGATACGCAGTATTTT CASSLGLAESDTQYF
TRBJ2-7 TRBV5-6 NA NA TGTGCCAGCAGCCCCCCCCAGGCCACAAACTACGAGCAGTACTTC CASSPPQATNYEQYF
TRBJ2-4 TRBV28 NA NA TGTGCCAGCAGTTTTGTGGACGGCAAAAACATTCAGTACTTC CASSFVDGKNIQYF
TRBJ2-7 TRBV7-2 NA NA TGTGCCAGCAGCTCCCACTCGCGACCCTACGAGCAGTACTTC CASSSHSRPYEQYF
TRBJ2-7 TRBV7-2 TRBD2 NA TGTGCCAGCAGCTTAAGGACTAGCGGGGGCTACGAGCAGTACTTC CASSLRTSGGYEQYF
TRBJ2-7 TRBV30 NA NA TGTGCCTGGAACCGGGGCCTACTATACGAGCAGTACTTC CAWNRGLLYEQYF
TRBJ2-3 TRBV7-2 NA NA TGTGCCAGCAGCTCACGAGGGAGACCAACAGATACGCAGTATTTT CASSSRGRPTDTQYF
TRBJ2-5 TRBV28 TRBD2 NA TGTGCCAGCAGTTTATTTCGGGCTAGCGGGACGAAGGGAACCCAGTACTTC CASSLFRASGTKGTQYF
TRBJ2-7 TRBV5-1 NA NA TGCGCCGGCACGAACGTCTACGAGCAGTACTTC CAGTNVYEQYF
TRBJ1-4 TRBV18 NA NA TGTGCCAGCTCACGGGGGGTAGATGAAAAACTGTTTTTT CASSRGVDEKLFF
TRBJ2-7 TRBV6-1 TRBD1 NA TGTGCCAGCAGTGCAACTGTACAGGGGCGAGAGCAGTACTTC CASSATVQGREQYF
TRBJ2-5 TRBV6-5 TRBD2 once TGTGCCACCGCAGGGCTAGCGGGAGGGCCGGAGACCCAGTACTTC CATAGLAGGPETQYF
TRBJ2-2 TRBV18 NA NA TGTGCCAGCTCATCAATACCGGACCAGAACACCGGGGAGCTGTTTTTT CASSSIPDQNTGELFF
TRBJ2-7 TRBV5-8 NA NA TGTGCCAGCAGATACCGTGGACGGGCCTACGAGCAGTACTTC CASRYRGRAYEQYF